The clone carrying this T cell receptor (beta chain) was found once. Its specificity is unknown. CDR1 KGHSH and CDR2 LQKENI come from the germline V gene. The CDR3 has 14 residues. Trimming stripped 4 bases from V and 1 base from J, with 8 bases between. In the source study's methods: CDR3 differences across clinicopathological groups were used to build a distant-metastasis classifier for papillary thyroid cancer. TCRdb re-processed the PCR reads through MiXCR. TCRdb's processing, not the study's, gives the V and J calls here. The sample has about 40,000 clones, around 28% seen once. The entry originates in a study of metastatic and nonmetastatic thyroid tumors. Study details: Patients with malignant and benign thyroid disease provided blood and tumor or nodule tissue, whose repertoires were compared. Study outcomes and limitations: Reported TCR beta diversity, measured in blood and tumor, was significantly higher for malignant thyroid tumors than for benign nodules.

Nobody among the patients had been given any treatment before thyroid surgery. The gene calls are TRBV18 and TRBJ1-3; D is possibly TRBD1 (6 bases). This sequence originates from a male donor with papillary thyroid cancer or a benign thyroid nodule (not recorded which). Some clones in this sample may be carry-over from other donors' samples. The sequencing input was blood. CDR3 coding DNA: TGTGCCAGCTCACTACAGGGATCTGGAAACACCATATATTTT. Its translation is CASSLQGSGNTIYF.